Described below is a single T cell receptor (beta chain) sequence and its context. The germline V gene encodes CDR1 GTSNPN and CDR2 SVGIG (reference sequence). This CDR3 has 13 amino acids. V gave up 4 bases and J gave up 3 bases, with 12 bases separating them. Sequencing used immunoSEQ multiplex PCR; TCRdb keeps in-frame clones, though not all of them. The table includes 70,000 to 100,000 clones, roughly 91% detected once. This sample is part of a study of control samples from healthy donors and cancer patients. The source of this sequence is a man in his fifties in good health. Source material: blood. The chain links TRBV30 to TRBJ1-2; D not resolved. CDR3 region: CAWMTEIDYGYTF. CDR3 DNA: TGTGCCTGGATGACCGAGATCGACTATGGCTACACCTTC.